This paragraph reports one T cell receptor beta chain. This entry is derived from a study of shared clonotypes between healthy human individuals. The CDR3 totals 15 residues. After removal of 1 base from V and 3 bases from J, the junction contained 4 bases not matched to a gene. The germline V gene has CDR1 SGHVS and CDR2 FNYEAQ. Repertoires were generated with immunoSEQ multiplex PCR, while TCRdb's copy carries only in-frame clones and drops some. Of about 770,000 clones listed, over 60% are singletons. The chain has TRBV7-6 and TRBJ2-3, with TRBD2 matching over 7 bases. The sequencing sample was made of memory CD4+ T cells sorted from blood. Subset given: CD45RA-negative fraction. This TCR was recovered from a woman aged 25 to 39 in good health. CDR3 loop: CASSLGRELTDTQYF. CDR3 bases: TGTGCCAGCAGCTTAGGGCGGGAGTTGACAGATACGCAGTATTTT.